These 10 T cell receptor beta chains originate from one sample sequenced in a study of siplizumab effects on memory and regulatory T cells. Sequencing was performed with immunoSEQ multiplex PCR; in TCRdb, only in-frame clones are kept and a portion is missing. This repertoire shows some 100,000 clones, around nine tenths found once; its top ten account for approximately 12%. Sequencing input: non-Treg CD4+ T cells sorted from blood. The receptors were gathered from a human donor in good health.

The V gene is TRBV21-1, the J gene TRBJ2-6; TRBD1, the D gene given by the table, was not confirmed from the DNA. TRBV21-1 is annotated as a pseudogene. This CDR3 region has 19 residues. DNA of the CDR3: TGTGCCAGCAGCAAAGCTTGGGACAGGGGGCAACGTGGGGCCAACGTCCTGACTTTC. This sequence encodes CASSKAWDRGQRGANVLTF.

This clone was seen only a few times. The chain employs TRBV27 and TRBJ1-1; 7 bases match TRBD1. The germline V gene encodes CDR1 MNHEY and CDR2 SMNVEV (reference sequence). Germline trimming cut 8 bases from V and 3 bases from J; bases unmatched to any gene: 6. This CDR3 spans 13 amino acids. The CDR3 DNA sequence: TGTGCCAGCGGTGACAGGGTTGACACTGAAGCTTTCTTT. The encoded protein is CASGDRVDTEAFF.

This chain uses TRBV5-1 with TRBJ2-1; D gene unclear. V was trimmed by 7 bases and J by 6 bases, leaving 8 bases between them. CDR3 length equals 11 residues. Germline V lookup: CDR1 SGHRS, CDR2 YFSETQ. The CDR3 nucleotides are TGCGCCAGCCGTAGTAGCAATGAGCAGTTCTTC. Its translation is CASRSSNEQFF.

This clone was observed a few times. The rearrangement uses TRBV16 and TRBJ1-1, with no clear D. In germline, CDR1 is KGHSY, CDR2 FQNENV. The CDR3 sequence is 13 residues long. V was pared by 1 base and J by 3 bases, with 6 bases between. Here the CDR3 DNA reads TGTGCCAGCAGCCAATATAGGGACACTGAAGCTTTCTTT. Its protein product is CASSQYRDTEAFF.

V gene TRBV5-1 combines with J gene TRBJ1-3; D gene uncertain. V gave up 0 bases and J gave up 4 bases, with 11 bases separating them. Germline V gives CDR1 SGHRS, CDR2 YFSETQ. The CDR3 length is 15 residues. CDR3 sequence reads: CASSLEQPDGNTIYF. CDR3 nucleotides: TGCGCCAGCAGCTTGGAACAGCCGGACGGAAACACCATATATTTT. The full variable domain, with the rest looked up from reference TRBV5-1 and TRBJ1-3, is KAGVTQTPRYLIKTRGQQVTLSCSPISGHRSVSWYQQTPGQGLQFLFEYFSETQRNKGNFPGRFSGRQFSNSRSEMNVSTLELGDSALYLCASSLEQPDGNTIYFGEGSWLTVV.

The rearrangement uses TRBV19 and TRBJ1-4; D remains unclear. The germline V and J ends were trimmed by 5 bases and 8 bases, with 15 bases remaining between them. The CDR3 is 14 residues long. Germline-derived CDR1 and CDR2 are LNHDA and SQIVND (reference sequence). The CDR3 DNA is TGTGCCAGTAGTCGGAGTGGGGATACCGAAAAACTGTTTTTT. This codes for CASSRSGDTEKLFF.

This chain uses TRBV19 with TRBJ1-5; 11 bases fit TRBD1. This CDR3 spans 16 amino acids. Germline values: CDR1 LNHDA, CDR2 SQIVND (reference sequence). V shed 5 bases, J shed 4 bases, and the junction held 7 bases outside the gene matches. The CDR3 nucleotides are TGTGCCAGTAGTCCGGACAGGGGGCGCGATAATCAGCCCCAGCATTTT. This gives the protein CASSPDRGRDNQPQHF.

The chain combines TRBV19 with TRBJ1-5; the match to TRBD1 covers 9 bases. The CDR3 is made up of 17 amino acids. V lost 5 bases to trimming and J lost 0 bases; unmatched junction nucleotides: 8. Germline assignment: CDR1 LNHDA and CDR2 SQIVND (reference sequence). CDR3 residues: CASSYDRGTISNQPQHF. The CDR3 coding sequence is TGTGCCAGTAGTTATGACAGGGGGACTATTAGCAATCAGCCCCAGCATTTT. Combining the CDR3 with reference TRBV19 and TRBJ1-5 gives the whole variable domain DGGITQSPKYLFRKEGQNVTLSCEQNLNHDAMYWYRQDPGQGLRLIYYSQIVNDFQKGDIAEGYSVSREKKESFPLTVTSAQKNPTAFYLCASSYDRGTISNQPQHFGDGTRLSIL.

This clone was picked up one time. The CDR3 DNA follows: TGCGCCAGCAGAGATGGGAACACAGATACGCAGTATTTT. Translation: CASRDGNTDTQYF. V usage is TRBV5-1 and J usage is TRBJ2-3; D not resolved. The germline gives CDR1 SGHRS, CDR2 YFSETQ. The CDR3 spans 13 residues. Trimming cost V 5 bases and J 2 bases, with 9 bases left between them.

The V and J genes are TRBV7-8 and TRBJ2-4; the D is unclear. This CDR3 comprises 15 residues. V lost 0 bases, J lost 13 bases, and 19 bases lay in between. Germline CDR1 reads SGHVS; CDR2 reads FQNEAQ. The CDR3 region has the DNA TGTGCCAGCAGCTTAGCTATCGGACGCTCGGACGTCCAGTACTTC. Protein: CASSLAIGRSDVQYF.